The clone carrying this TCR beta chain occurred a few times. Its antigen remains unidentified. The data were obtained in a study of T cell repertoires in cytomegalovirus infection. On the study more broadly: Public TCR beta signature analysis indicated the presence of both CMV infection and matching HLA type. Study results and caveats: HLA-C-restricted TCR beta clonotypes specific for CMV led the ex vivo response. The cumulative frequency of public TCR beta families distinguished individuals who carried CMV together with the relevant HLA.

V lost 0 bases and J 5 bases, leaving 11 bases between the germline ends. Germline CDR1 is MNHEY and CDR2 is SVGEGT. The CDR3 extends over 15 amino acids. TCRdb fed the reads into MiXCR, producing one record per CDR3 protein. The sample has around 490,000 distinct CDR3 sequences, more than 25% seen once; the top ten hold about 12%. This clonotype was sampled from a human donor in good health (CMV status not recorded). Some clones in this sample may be carry-over from other donors' samples. The chain has TRBV6-2 or TRBV6-3 and TRBJ2-1; D might be TRBD2 (6 bases). Material: PBMCs. The CDR3 sequence: CASSYSGLLNNEQFF. The CDR3 nucleotides read TGTGCCAGCAGTTACTCGGGACTCTTAAACAATGAGCAGTTCTTC.